This note documents a single TCR beta chain sequence. Its antigen is not known. Germline-derived CDR1 and CDR2 are SGHRS and YFSETQ. The CDR3 contains 14 residues. Between the trimmed V and J ends, which lost 3 bases and 8 bases, there was a span of 12 bases. The sample comes from a study of cytomegalovirus exposure and HLA in healthy donors. Study-level results: Associated with cytomegalovirus, according to the listing, were 150 to 200 TCR beta chains. TCR beta V segments were, for the most part, productive about 90% or about 30% of the time in an earlier analysis.

In the PCR, 60 Vbeta and 13 Jbeta primers were used. Here immunoSEQ multiplex PCR was the method, and the copy in TCRdb shows in-frame clones only, minus some. The data contain 150,000 to 200,000 clones, about 90% of them singletons. The gene calls are TRBV5-1 and TRBJ1-6; TRBD1 is a possible D gene (5 bases). Sequenced material: PBMCs. This TCR came from a boy younger than 10 in good health and CMV-seronegative. The DNA for the CDR3 is TGCGCCAGCAGCTCTGGGGGGATGGATTCACCCCTCCACTTT. Protein sequence: CASSSGGMDSPLHF.